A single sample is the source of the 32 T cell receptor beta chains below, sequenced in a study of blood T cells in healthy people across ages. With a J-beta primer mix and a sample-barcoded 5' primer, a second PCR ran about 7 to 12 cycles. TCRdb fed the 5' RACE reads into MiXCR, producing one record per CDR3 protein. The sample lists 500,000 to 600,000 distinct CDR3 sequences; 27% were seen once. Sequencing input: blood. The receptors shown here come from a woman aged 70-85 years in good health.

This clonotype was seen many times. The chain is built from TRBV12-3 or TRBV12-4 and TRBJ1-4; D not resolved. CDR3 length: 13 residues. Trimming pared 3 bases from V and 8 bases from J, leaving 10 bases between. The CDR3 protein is CASSFRIAEKLFF. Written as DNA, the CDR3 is TGTGCCAGCAGTTTTCGCATCGCGGAAAAACTGTTTTTT.

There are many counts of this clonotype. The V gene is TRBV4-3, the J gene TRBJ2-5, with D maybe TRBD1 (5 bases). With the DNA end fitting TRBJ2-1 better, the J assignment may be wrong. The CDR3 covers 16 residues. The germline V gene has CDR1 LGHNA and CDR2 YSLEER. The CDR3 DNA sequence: TGCGCCAGCAGCCAAGACTTGGGGCAGAGGTGGAATGAGCAGTTCTTC. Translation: CASSQDLGQRWNEQFF.

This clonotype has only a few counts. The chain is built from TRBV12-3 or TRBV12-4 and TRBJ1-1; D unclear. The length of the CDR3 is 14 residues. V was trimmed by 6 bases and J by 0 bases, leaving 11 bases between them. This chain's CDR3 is CASRPRLLNTEAFF. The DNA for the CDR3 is TGTGCCAGCAGGCCCAGGCTTTTGAACACTGAAGCTTTCTTT.

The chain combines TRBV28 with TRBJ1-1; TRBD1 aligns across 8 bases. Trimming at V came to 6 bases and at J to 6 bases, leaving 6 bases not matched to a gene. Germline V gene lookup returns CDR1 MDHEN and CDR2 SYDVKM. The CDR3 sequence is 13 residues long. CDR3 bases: TGTGCCAGCAGAAACCAGGGGGCCTCTGAAGCTTTCTTT. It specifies CASRNQGASEAFF.

This CDR3 is CASRARAYEKLFF. The CDR3 nucleotides read TGTGCCAGTCGGGCCAGGGCTTACGAAAAACTGTTTTTT. The chain has TRBV19 and TRBJ1-4, with TRBD1 as a possible D gene (5 bases). Germline lookup yields CDR1 LNHDA and CDR2 SQIVND (reference sequence). There are 13 residues in the CDR3. The ends were cut back, 8 bases at V and 8 bases at J, with 15 bases in the middle.

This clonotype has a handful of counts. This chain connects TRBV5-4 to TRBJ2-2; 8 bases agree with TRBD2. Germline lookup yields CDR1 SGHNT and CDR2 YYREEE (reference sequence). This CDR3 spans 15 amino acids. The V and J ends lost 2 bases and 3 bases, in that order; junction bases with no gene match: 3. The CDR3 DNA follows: TGTGCCAGCAGCTTTGCGGGACTAGACACCGGGGAGCTGTTTTTT. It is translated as CASSFAGLDTGELFF.

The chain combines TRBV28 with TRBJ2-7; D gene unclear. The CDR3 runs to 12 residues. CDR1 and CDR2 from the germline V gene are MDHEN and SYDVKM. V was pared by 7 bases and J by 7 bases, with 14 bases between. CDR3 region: CASIKSLPEQYF. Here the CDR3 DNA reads TGTGCCAGCATCAAATCTCTACCTGAGCAGTACTTC.

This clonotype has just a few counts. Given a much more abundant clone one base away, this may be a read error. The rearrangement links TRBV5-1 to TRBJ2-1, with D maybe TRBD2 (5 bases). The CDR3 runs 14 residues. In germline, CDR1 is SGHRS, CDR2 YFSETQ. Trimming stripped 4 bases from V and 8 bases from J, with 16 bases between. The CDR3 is CASSPSAASHEQFF. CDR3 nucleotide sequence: TGCGCCAGCAGCCCATCAGCCGCTAGCCATGAGCAGTTCTTC.

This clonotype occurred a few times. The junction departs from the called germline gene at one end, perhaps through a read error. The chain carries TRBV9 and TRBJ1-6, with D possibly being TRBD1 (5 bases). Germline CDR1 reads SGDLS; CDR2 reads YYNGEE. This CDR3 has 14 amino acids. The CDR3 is CASGVEGSNSPLHF. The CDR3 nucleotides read TGTGCCAGCGGCGTAGAGGGGTCCAATTCACCCCTCCACTTT.

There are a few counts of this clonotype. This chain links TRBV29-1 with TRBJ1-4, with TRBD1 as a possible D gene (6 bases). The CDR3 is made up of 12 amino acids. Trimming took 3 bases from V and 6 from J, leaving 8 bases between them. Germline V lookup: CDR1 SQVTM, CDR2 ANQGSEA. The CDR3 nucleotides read TGCAGCGTTGATAAGGGGGATGAAAAACTGTTTTTT. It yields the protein CSVDKGDEKLFF.

The CDR3 DNA is TGTGCCTGCCCCACAGGGCTTGGCTACACCTTC. It specifies CACPTGLGYTF. The chain combines TRBV30 with TRBJ1-2; a possible D gene is TRBD1 (6 bases). V was pared by 6 bases and J by 7 bases, with 12 bases between. The CDR3 consists of 11 residues. Germline CDR1 reads GTSNPN; CDR2 reads SVGIG (reference sequence).

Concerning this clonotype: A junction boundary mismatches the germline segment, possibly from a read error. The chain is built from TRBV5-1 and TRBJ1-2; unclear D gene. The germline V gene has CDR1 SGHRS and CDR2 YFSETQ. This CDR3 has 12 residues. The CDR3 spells CASSLEDHGYTF. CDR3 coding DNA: TGCGCCAGCAGCTTGGAAGACCATGGGTACACCTTC.

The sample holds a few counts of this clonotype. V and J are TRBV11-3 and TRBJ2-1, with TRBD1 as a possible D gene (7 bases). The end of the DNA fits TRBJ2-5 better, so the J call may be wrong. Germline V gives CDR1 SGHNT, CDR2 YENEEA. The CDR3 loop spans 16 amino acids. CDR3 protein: CASSPGDSQMGETQYF. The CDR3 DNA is TGTGCCAGCAGCCCGGGGGACAGTCAGATGGGAGAGACCCAGTACTTC.

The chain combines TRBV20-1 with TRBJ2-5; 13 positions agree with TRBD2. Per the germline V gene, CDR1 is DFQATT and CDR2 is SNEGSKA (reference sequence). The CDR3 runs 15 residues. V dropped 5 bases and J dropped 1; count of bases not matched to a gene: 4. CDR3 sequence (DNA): TGCAGTGCTCCCAGACTAGCGGGGGGCCAAGAGACCCAGTACTTC. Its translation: CSAPRLAGGQETQYF.

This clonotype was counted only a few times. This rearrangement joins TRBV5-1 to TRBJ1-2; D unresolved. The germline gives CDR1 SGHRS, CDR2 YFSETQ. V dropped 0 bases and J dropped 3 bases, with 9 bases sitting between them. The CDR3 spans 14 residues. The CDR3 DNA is TGCGCCAGCAGCTTGGTCATGGAGGACTATGGCTACACCTTC. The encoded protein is CASSLVMEDYGYTF.

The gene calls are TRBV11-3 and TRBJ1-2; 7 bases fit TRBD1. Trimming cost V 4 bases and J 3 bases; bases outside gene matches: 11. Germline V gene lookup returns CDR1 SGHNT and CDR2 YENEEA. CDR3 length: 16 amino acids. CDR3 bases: TGTGCCAGCAGCTCGAGCGGGGGACAGCCCTACTATGGCTACACCTTC. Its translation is CASSSSGGQPYYGYTF.

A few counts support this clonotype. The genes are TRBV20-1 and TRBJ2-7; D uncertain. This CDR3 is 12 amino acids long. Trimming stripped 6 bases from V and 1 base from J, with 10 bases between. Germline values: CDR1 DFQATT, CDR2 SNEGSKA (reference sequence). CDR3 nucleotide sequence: TGCAGTGCAGCGACTCATTCCTACGAGCAGTACTTC. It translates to CSAATHSYEQYF.

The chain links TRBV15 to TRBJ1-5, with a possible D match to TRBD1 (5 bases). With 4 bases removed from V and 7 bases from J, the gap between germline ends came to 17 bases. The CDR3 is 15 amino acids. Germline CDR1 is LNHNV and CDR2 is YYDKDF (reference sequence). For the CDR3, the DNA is TGTGCCACCAGCACCAAACAGCCGGGGGTCCAGCCCCAGCATTTT. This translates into CATSTKQPGVQPQHF.

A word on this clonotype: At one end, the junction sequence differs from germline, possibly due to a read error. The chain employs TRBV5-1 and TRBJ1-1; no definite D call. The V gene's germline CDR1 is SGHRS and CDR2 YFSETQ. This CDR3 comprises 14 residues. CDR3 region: CASSSDFMNTEALF. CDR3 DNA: TGCGCCAGCAGCTCGGACTTCATGAACACTGAAGCTCTCTTT.

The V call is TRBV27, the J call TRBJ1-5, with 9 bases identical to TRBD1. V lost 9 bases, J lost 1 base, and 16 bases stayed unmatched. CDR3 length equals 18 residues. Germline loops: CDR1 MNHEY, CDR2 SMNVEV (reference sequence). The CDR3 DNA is TGTGCCAGTAGACCGGGACAGGGTACTGGACCGAGCAATCAGCCCCAGCATTTT. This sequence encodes CASRPGQGTGPSNQPQHF.

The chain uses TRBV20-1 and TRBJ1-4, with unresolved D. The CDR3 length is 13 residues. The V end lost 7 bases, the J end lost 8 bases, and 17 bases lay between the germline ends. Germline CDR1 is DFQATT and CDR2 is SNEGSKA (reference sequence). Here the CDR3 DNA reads TGCAGTGTTAAGAGGGAGGGAGGAGAAAAACTGTTTTTT. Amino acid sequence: CSVKREGGEKLFF.

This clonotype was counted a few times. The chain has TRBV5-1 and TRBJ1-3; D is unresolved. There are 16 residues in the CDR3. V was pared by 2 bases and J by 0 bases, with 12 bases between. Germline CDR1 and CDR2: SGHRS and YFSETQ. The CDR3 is CASSFAAQSSGNTIYF. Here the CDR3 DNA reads TGCGCCAGCAGCTTCGCAGCTCAGAGCTCTGGAAACACCATATATTTT.

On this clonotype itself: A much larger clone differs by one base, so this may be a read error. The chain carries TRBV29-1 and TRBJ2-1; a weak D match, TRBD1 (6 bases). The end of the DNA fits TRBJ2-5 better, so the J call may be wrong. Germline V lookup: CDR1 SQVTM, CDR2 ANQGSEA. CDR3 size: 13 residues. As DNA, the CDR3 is TGCAGCGCGTCAGGGGACGTACAAGAGACCCAGTACTTC. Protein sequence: CSASGDVQETQYF.

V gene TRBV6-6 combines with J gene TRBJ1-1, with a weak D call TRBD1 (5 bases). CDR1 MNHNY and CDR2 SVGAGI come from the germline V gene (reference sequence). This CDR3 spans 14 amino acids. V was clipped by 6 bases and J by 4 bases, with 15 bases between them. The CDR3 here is CASSLQGRGTEAFF. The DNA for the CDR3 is TGTGCCAGCAGCCTTCAGGGTCGTGGCACTGAAGCTTTCTTT.

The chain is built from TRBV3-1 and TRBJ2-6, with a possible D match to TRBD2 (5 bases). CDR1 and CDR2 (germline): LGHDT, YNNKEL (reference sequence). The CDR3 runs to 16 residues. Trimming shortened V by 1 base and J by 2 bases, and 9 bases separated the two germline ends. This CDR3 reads CASSQGGAPGANVLTF. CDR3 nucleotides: TGTGCCAGCAGCCAAGGGGGAGCTCCTGGGGCCAACGTCCTGACTTTC.

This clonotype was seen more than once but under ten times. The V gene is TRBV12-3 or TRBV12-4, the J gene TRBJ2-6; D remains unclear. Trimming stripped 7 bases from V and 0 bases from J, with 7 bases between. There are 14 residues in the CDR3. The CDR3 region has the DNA TGTGCCAGCAAGTGGGGCTCTGGGGCCAACGTCCTGACTTTC. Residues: CASKWGSGANVLTF.

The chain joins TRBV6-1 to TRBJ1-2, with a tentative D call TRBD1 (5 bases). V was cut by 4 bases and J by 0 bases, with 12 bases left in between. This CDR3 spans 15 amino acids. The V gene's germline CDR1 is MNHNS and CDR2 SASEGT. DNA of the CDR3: TGTGCCAGCAGTGCCCGGGACCCAGCTAACTATGGCTACACCTTC. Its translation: CASSARDPANYGYTF.

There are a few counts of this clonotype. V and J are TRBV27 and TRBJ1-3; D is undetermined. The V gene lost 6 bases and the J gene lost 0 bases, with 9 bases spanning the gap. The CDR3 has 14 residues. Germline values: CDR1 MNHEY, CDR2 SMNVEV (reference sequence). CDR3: CASRATASGNTIYF. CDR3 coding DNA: TGTGCCAGCAGGGCGACGGCCTCTGGAAACACCATATATTTT.

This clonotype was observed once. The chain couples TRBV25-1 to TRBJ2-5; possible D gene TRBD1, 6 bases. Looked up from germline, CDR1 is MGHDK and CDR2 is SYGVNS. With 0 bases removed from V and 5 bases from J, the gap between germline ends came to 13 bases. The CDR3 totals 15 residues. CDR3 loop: CASSEYDPGEETQYF. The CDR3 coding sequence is TGTGCCAGCAGTGAATATGACCCAGGGGAGGAGACCCAGTACTTC.

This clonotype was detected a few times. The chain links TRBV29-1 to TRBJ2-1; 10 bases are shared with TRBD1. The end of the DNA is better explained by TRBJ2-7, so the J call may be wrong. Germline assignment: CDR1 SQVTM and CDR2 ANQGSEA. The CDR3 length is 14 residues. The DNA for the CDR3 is TGCAGCGTAGCTTCCGGGACAGGGGCTGAAGAGCAGTACTTC. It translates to CSVASGTGAEEQYF.

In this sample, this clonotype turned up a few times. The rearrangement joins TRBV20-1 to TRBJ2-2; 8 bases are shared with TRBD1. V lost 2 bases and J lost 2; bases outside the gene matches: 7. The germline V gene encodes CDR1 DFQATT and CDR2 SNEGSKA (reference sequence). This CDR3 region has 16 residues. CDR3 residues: CSARSRTGTNTGELFF. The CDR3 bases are TGCAGTGCTAGATCCCGGACAGGGACTAACACCGGGGAGCTGTTTTTT.

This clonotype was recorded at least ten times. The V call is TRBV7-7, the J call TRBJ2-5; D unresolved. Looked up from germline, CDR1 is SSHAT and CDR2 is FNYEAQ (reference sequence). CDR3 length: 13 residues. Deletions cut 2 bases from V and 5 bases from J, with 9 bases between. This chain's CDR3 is CASSLRRRETQYF. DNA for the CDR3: TGTGCCAGCAGCTTAAGACGGCGGGAGACCCAGTACTTC.